This T cell receptor beta chain was documented in a study of blood T cell repertoires in COVID-19. TCRdb's copy holds only in-frame clones and misses some; the assay was immunoSEQ multiplex PCR. This table holds about 180,000 clones, 75% to 90% found once. This clone occurred a few times. The sample comprised PBMCs or T cells enriched from blood (not recorded which). The receptor's source is a man aged 40-49 years who had recovered from COVID-19.

CDR3 in amino acids: CASSLQAGSYEQYF. CDR3 nucleotides: TGTGCCAGCAGCTTACAGGCGGGTTCCTACGAGCAGTACTTC. This chain uses TRBV7-9 with TRBJ2-7; D perhaps matches TRBD2 (5 bases). Germline V lookup: CDR1 SEHNR, CDR2 FQNEAQ (reference sequence). This CDR3 is built from 14 residues. Trimming removed 2 bases at V and 1 base at J, with 9 bases between. Drawing the rest from reference TRBV7-9 and TRBJ2-7, the complete variable domain is DTGVSQNPRHKITKRGQNVTFRCDPISEHNRLYWYRQTLGQGPEFLTYFQNEAQLEKSRLLSDRFSAERPKGSFSTLEIQRTEQGDSAMYLCASSLQAGSYEQYFGPGTRLTVT.